Listed below are T cell receptor beta chains from one sample, sequenced in a study of regulatory T cells in long-lasting Graves disease. TCRdb called the multiplex PCR reads again in MiXCR, with one record for every CDR3 protein. Among fewer than 650,000 distinct CDR3 sequences listed, approximately 15% were seen once. This sample also belongs to another study, concerning T cells in Graves' hyperthyroidism and ophthalmopathy.

The sample in question was peripheral blood mononuclear cells (PBMCs), obtained at new diagnosis, from a patient treated with antithyroid drugs. The receptors come from a woman younger than 45 with Graves disease. Each CDR3 is given with its conserved first and last residue. Each record gives: D gene, clone size, CDR3 length, J gene, V gene, CDR3 DNA, CDR3 protein. D genes are given only for firm matches. The size of a clone is reported for some rows only, either as once, few or many, or as a class for expanded clones.

D: TRBD2
size: .
length: 16
J: TRBJ2-3
V: TRBV5-1
DNA: TGCGCCAGCAGCCCCCATGGGGAGGGTAGCACAGATACGCAGTATTTT
CDR3: CASSPHGEGSTDTQYF

D: TRBD1
size: .
length: 15
J: TRBJ2-2
V: TRBV11-1
DNA: TGTGCCAGCAGCCGCCGGACAGGTGGAACCGGGGAGCTGTTTTTT
CDR3: CASSRRTGGTGELFF

D: TRBD2
size: .
length: 15
J: TRBJ2-1
V: TRBV20-1
DNA: TGCAGTGCCCCGGGACTAGCGGGAGGTCGCGATGAGCAGTTCTTC
CDR3: CSAPGLAGGRDEQFF

D: .
size: .
length: 15
J: TRBJ2-5
V: TRBV6-1
DNA: TGTGCCAGCAACCCCGGGATTGGGGCGAGGGAGACCCAGTACTTC
CDR3: CASNPGIGARETQYF

D: .
size: .
length: 15
J: TRBJ2-1
V: TRBV4-1
DNA: TGCGCCAGCAGCCAAACCCGACTAGGGTACAATGAGCAGTTCTTC
CDR3: CASSQTRLGYNEQFF

D: TRBD1
size: many
length: 14
J: TRBJ1-6
V: TRBV27
DNA: TGTGCCAGCAGACGACAGGGCCCGGATTCACCCCTCCACTTT
CDR3: CASRRQGPDSPLHF

D: TRBD1
size: once
length: 15
J: TRBJ2-7
V: TRBV5-1
DNA: TGCGCCAGCAGCTTGGGACAGGGATCAAGATACGAGCAGTACTTC
CDR3: CASSLGQGSRYEQYF

D: .
size: many
length: 15
J: TRBJ1-1
V: TRBV6-1
DNA: TGTGCCAGCTGGACGTTAGCCGGAGGGAACACTGAAGCTTTCTTT
CDR3: CASWTLAGGNTEAFF

D: TRBD1
size: many
length: 15
J: TRBJ1-1
V: TRBV5-1
DNA: TGTGCCAGCAGCATCGATACAGGGGCGTTAACTGAAGCTTTCTTT
CDR3: CASSIDTGALTEAFF

D: .
size: many
length: 14
J: TRBJ1-1
V: TRBV6-1
DNA: TGTGCCAGCAGTGATTTGACAGGAAGGACTGAAGCTTTCTTT
CDR3: CASSDLTGRTEAFF

D: TRBD1
size: many
length: 13
J: TRBJ2-1
V: TRBV12-3/TRBV12-4
DNA: TGTGCCAGCGGGACAGGGGGACACAATGAGCAGTTCTTC
CDR3: CASGTGGHNEQFF

D: TRBD2
size: many
length: 12
J: TRBJ2-1
V: TRBV15
DNA: TGTGCCACCAGCAGAGATGGGACTAGCCAGTTCTTC
CDR3: CATSRDGTSQFF

D: .
size: many
length: 16
J: TRBJ2-3
V: TRBV28
DNA: TGTGCCAGCCGAAGCCAGGGAAGGGTGGGCACAGATACGCAGTATTTT
CDR3: CASRSQGRVGTDTQYF

D: .
size: many
length: 12
J: TRBJ2-1
V: TRBV2
DNA: TGTGCCAGCTCAGGGAGCTACAATGAGCAGTTCTTC
CDR3: CASSGSYNEQFF

D: .
size: many
length: 11
J: TRBJ2-1
V: TRBV28
DNA: TGTGCCAGCAGTTTAGAGAAGGGGCAGTTCTTC
CDR3: CASSLEKGQFF

D: TRBD2
size: many
length: 13
J: TRBJ2-7
V: TRBV20-1
DNA: TGCAGTGCTAGCGGGACTAGCGGATACGAGCAGTACTTC
CDR3: CSASGTSGYEQYF

D: TRBD2
size: few
length: 16
J: TRBJ2-2
V: TRBV28
DNA: TGTGCCAGCAGACCCCGACTAGCTGTGTTCACCGGGGAGCTGTTTTTT
CDR3: CASRPRLAVFTGELFF

D: .
size: .
length: 12
J: TRBJ1-5
V: TRBV29-1
DNA: TGCAGCGTACAGATAAGCAATCAGCCCCAGCATTTT
CDR3: CSVQISNQPQHF

D: .
size: many
length: 13
J: TRBJ2-1
V: TRBV29-1
DNA: TGCAGCGTTGAACCAGAACTCCGTGGTGAGCAGTTCTTC
CDR3: CSVEPELRGEQFF

D: .
size: many
length: 14
J: TRBJ1-1
V: TRBV14
DNA: TGTGCCAGCAGCCAAGGACACTTGAACACTGAAGCTTTCTTT
CDR3: CASSQGHLNTEAFF

D: .
size: few
length: 11
J: TRBJ2-3
V: TRBV5-8
DNA: TGTGCCAGCGTTCAGTGGGATACGCAGTATTTT
CDR3: CASVQWDTQYF

D: TRBD1
size: .
length: 19
J: TRBJ2-2
V: TRBV20-1
DNA: TGCAGTGCCATTGGGACAGGAACCAAACCATATTCGAACACCGGGGAGCTGTTTTTT
CDR3: CSAIGTGTKPYSNTGELFF

D: TRBD2
size: .
length: 13
J: TRBJ2-1
V: TRBV20-1
DNA: TGCAGCGGAACCGGGACTAGCTACAATGAGCAGTTCTTC
CDR3: CSGTGTSYNEQFF

D: TRBD2
size: many
length: 15
J: TRBJ2-7
V: TRBV28
DNA: TGTGCCAGCAGTCCGACTAGCGGGGGTGCCTACGAGCAGTACTTC
CDR3: CASSPTSGGAYEQYF

D: .
size: .
length: 12
J: TRBJ1-1
V: TRBV12-3/TRBV12-4
DNA: TGTGCCAGCAGCCACGGGGGACGAGAAGCTTTCTTT
CDR3: CASSHGGREAFF

D: .
size: .
length: 16
J: TRBJ1-1
V: TRBV4-1
DNA: TGCGCCAGCAGCCAAGCGGAAGGAAACTCGAACACTGAAGCTTTCTTT
CDR3: CASSQAEGNSNTEAFF

D: .
size: .
length: 18
J: TRBJ1-6
V: TRBV6-2/TRBV6-3
DNA: TGTGCCAGCAGTTATAATCCCCCACTGACCGCTAGTAATTCACCCCTCCACTTT
CDR3: CASSYNPPLTASNSPLHF

D: TRBD1
size: few
length: 15
J: TRBJ1-5
V: TRBV7-2
DNA: TGTGCCAGCAGCCGGGACAGAAGCCTTAATCAGCCCCAGCATTTT
CDR3: CASSRDRSLNQPQHF

D: .
size: few
length: 16
J: TRBJ1-4
V: TRBV10-3
DNA: TGTGCCATCAGTGAGTCGTTGAGCGGGTTAGGTGAAAAACTGTTTTTT
CDR3: CAISESLSGLGEKLFF

D: TRBD2
size: .
length: 12
J: TRBJ2-7
V: TRBV15
DNA: TGTGCCACCGACGGGGGGGGGTCCGAGCAGTACTTC
CDR3: CATDGGGSEQYF

D: TRBD2
size: few
length: 14
J: TRBJ2-3
V: TRBV7-9
DNA: TGTGCCAGCAGCTTAAGCGGGAGATTAGATACGCAGTATTTT
CDR3: CASSLSGRLDTQYF

D: TRBD1
size: few
length: 17
J: TRBJ2-5
V: TRBV19
DNA: TGTGCCAGTAGTATTGGGACAGGGGGCTCATACCAAGAGACCCAGTACTTC
CDR3: CASSIGTGGSYQETQYF

D: TRBD2
size: .
length: 16
J: TRBJ2-5
V: TRBV28
DNA: TGTGCCAGCAGTTTGTGGACTAGCGGGGGCCAAGAGACCCAGTACTTC
CDR3: CASSLWTSGGQETQYF

D: .
size: many
length: 16
J: TRBJ1-2
V: TRBV28
DNA: TGTGCCAGCAGTTTACCCTACAGGGAACAAGGCTATGGCTACACCTTC
CDR3: CASSLPYREQGYGYTF

D: TRBD2
size: .
length: 17
J: TRBJ2-5
V: TRBV4-1
DNA: TGCGCCAGCAGCCAAGATTCTGGGGGAGGGCCGGGGGAGACCCAGTACTTC
CDR3: CASSQDSGGGPGETQYF

D: .
size: .
length: 13
J: TRBJ2-1
V: TRBV19
DNA: TGTGCCAGTAGTATAGGAGCCTACAATGAGCAGTTCTTC
CDR3: CASSIGAYNEQFF

D: .
size: .
length: 13
J: TRBJ1-2
V: TRBV5-5
DNA: TGTGCCAGCAGCTTGGTCCTTACATATGGCTACACCTTC
CDR3: CASSLVLTYGYTF

D: TRBD1
size: .
length: 14
J: TRBJ1-2
V: TRBV4-1
DNA: TGCGCCAGCAGCCAAGCAGGGGGGAACTATGGCTACACCTTC
CDR3: CASSQAGGNYGYTF

D: TRBD2
size: many
length: 16
J: TRBJ2-7
V: TRBV28
DNA: TGTGCCAGCAGTTTAACAGCGGGGGGTTTATCCTACGAGCAGTACTTC
CDR3: CASSLTAGGLSYEQYF

D: .
size: .
length: 14
J: TRBJ1-6
V: TRBV7-9
DNA: TGTGCCAGCAGCTCCGGAGGGAACGGTTCACCCCTCCACTTT
CDR3: CASSSGGNGSPLHF

D: TRBD1
size: many
length: 14
J: TRBJ1-2
V: TRBV28
DNA: TGTGCCAGCAGTTCACGACAGGGGGTTTACGGCTACACCTTC
CDR3: CASSSRQGVYGYTF

D: .
size: many
length: 15
J: TRBJ1-4
V: TRBV7-6
DNA: TGTGCCAGCAGCTTAGGAACAGAACGAAATGAAAAACTGTTTTTT
CDR3: CASSLGTERNEKLFF

D: TRBD1
size: many
length: 16
J: TRBJ1-6
V: TRBV15
DNA: TGTGCCACCAGTCTCGGACAGGGGGTCTACAATTCACCCCTCCACTTT
CDR3: CATSLGQGVYNSPLHF

D: .
size: many
length: 13
J: TRBJ1-6
V: TRBV28
DNA: TGTGCCAGCACCACCCGTTCAGGGAGAAACCTCCACTTT
CDR3: CASTTRSGRNLHF

D: .
size: .
length: 14
J: TRBJ2-1
V: TRBV27
DNA: TGTGCCAGCAGAAGAGGACGGCTGTACAATGAGCAGTTCTTC
CDR3: CASRRGRLYNEQFF

D: .
size: few
length: 14
J: TRBJ2-5
V: TRBV5-8
DNA: TGTGCCAGCAGCTTGTTTCTAGCCCAAGAGACCCAGTACTTC
CDR3: CASSLFLAQETQYF